Below are 23 T cell receptor beta chains sequenced from a single sample in a study of T-cell reconstitution after alpha-beta-depleted transplantation in children. It was with unique molecular identifiers that the TCRbeta library was prepared. TCRdb ran MiXCR on the PCR reads and lists one entry per CDR3 protein. The sample lists some 500,000 distinct CDR3 sequences, roughly 18% occurring once. The sample in question was PBMCs from the stem cell graft donor, obtained from the stem cell graft. These receptors were taken from a human donor who donated a stem cell graft to a child with acute lymphoblastic leukemia.

V is TRBV7-9 and J is TRBJ2-1; perhaps TRBD2 as D (6 bases). Between the trimmed V and J ends, which lost 5 bases and 4 bases, there was a span of 12 bases. Germline assignment: CDR1 SEHNR and CDR2 FQNEAQ (reference sequence). The CDR3 runs to 14 residues. CDR3 nucleotide sequence: TGTGCCAGCAGCGCGACCCTAGCGTACAATGAGCAGTTCTTC. Amino acid sequence: CASSATLAYNEQFF.

This clonotype was detected a few times. The V gene is TRBV7-3, the J gene TRBJ2-1, with a weak D call TRBD1 (5 bases). The CDR3 is 18 amino acids. V lost 0 bases and J 2 bases, leaving 17 bases between the germline ends. CDR1 is SGHTA and CDR2 is FQGTGA in the germline V gene. The CDR3 loop is CASSLTSQGSPPYNEQFF. CDR3 nucleotide sequence: TGTGCCAGCAGCTTAACGAGTCAGGGTAGTCCCCCCTACAATGAGCAGTTCTTC.

This clonotype came up once. The chain uses TRBV5-4 and TRBJ2-3; 12 positions agree with TRBD2. The CDR3 consists of 16 residues. In germline, CDR1 is SGHNT, CDR2 YYREEE (reference sequence). J lost 5 bases, V lost 3 bases, and 7 bases had no gene match. The CDR3 nucleotides are TGTGCCAGCAGCTCTAGACTAGCGGGAGAAGGAGATACGCAGTATTTT. Translated: CASSSRLAGEGDTQYF.

The V gene is TRBV7-9, the J gene TRBJ2-7; D not resolved. CDR1 and CDR2 (germline): SEHNR, FQNEAQ (reference sequence). V was shortened by 2 bases and J by 7 bases, with 12 bases between the two germline ends. CDR3 length: 13 residues. The CDR3 sequence: CASSLSGSREQYF. In DNA, the CDR3 is TGTGCCAGCAGCTTATCCGGGTCTCGGGAGCAGTACTTC.

This clonotype was counted once. The chain has TRBV27 and TRBJ2-1; TRBD2 matches at 9 bases. Germline CDR1 and CDR2: MNHEY and SMNVEV (reference sequence). V lost 4 bases, J lost 3 bases, and 10 bases stayed unmatched. CDR3 size: 17 residues. CDR3 residues: CASSSQLAGNFYNEQFF. The DNA of the CDR3 is TGTGCCAGCAGTTCCCAGCTAGCGGGGAACTTCTACAATGAGCAGTTCTTC.

The CDR3 is CASGNNEQYF. Written as DNA, the CDR3 is TGCGCCAGCGGTAACAACGAGCAGTACTTC. The rearrangement joins TRBV10-2 to TRBJ2-7; no firm D call. Trimming stripped 8 bases from V and 5 bases from J, with 7 bases between. Germline V gives CDR1 WSHSY, CDR2 SAAADI. This CDR3 spans 10 amino acids.

A few counts support this clonotype. The chain has TRBV9 and TRBJ2-7; TRBD2 matches 9 bases. The CDR3 is 15 amino acids. The V gene's germline CDR1 is SGDLS and CDR2 YYNGEE. The ends lost 4 bases at V and 3 bases at J; junction bases unmatched: 8. CDR3 region: CASSRGGEEGYEQYF. The CDR3 DNA sequence: TGTGCCAGCAGCCGCGGGGGGGAGGAGGGCTACGAGCAGTACTTC.

The J gene is TRBJ1-5, the V gene TRBV19; D might be TRBD1 (5 bases). V lost 1 base, J lost 5 bases, and 18 bases lay in between. Germline assignment: CDR1 LNHDA and CDR2 SQIVND (reference sequence). CDR3 size: 17 residues. The CDR3: CASSIGWRGASDQPQHF. CDR3 in DNA: TGTGCCAGTAGTATAGGGTGGAGGGGCGCAAGCGATCAGCCCCAGCATTTT.

The sample holds many counts of this clonotype. V usage is TRBV29-1 and J usage is TRBJ2-6; TRBD1 matches at 10 bases. Losses at the gene ends were 4 bases for V and 1 base for J; bases not matched to a gene: 13. The CDR3 consists of 19 residues. Germline V gene data show CDR1 as SQVTM and CDR2 as ANQGSEA. CDR3 in DNA: TGCAGCGTTGGGGGTGGGACAGGGGATAAATCTTCTGGGGCCAACGTCCTGACTTTC. Translating gives CSVGGGTGDKSSGANVLTF. The full variable domain, rest sourced from reference TRBV29-1 and TRBJ2-6, is SAVISQKPSRDICQRGTSLTIQCQVDSQVTMMFWYRQQPGQSLTLIATANQGSEATYESGFVIDKFPISRPNLTFSTLTVSNMSPEDSSIYLCSVGGGTGDKSSGANVLTFGAGSRLTVL.

V and J are TRBV19 and TRBJ2-7; the D gene could be TRBD1 or TRBD2 (6 bases each). CDR3 length: 12 amino acids. The V gene lost 9 bases and the J gene lost 3 bases, with 12 bases spanning the gap. Germline CDR1 and CDR2: LNHDA and SQIVND (reference sequence). CDR3 in amino acids: CASDGGHYEQYF. The CDR3 DNA is TGTGCCAGCGACGGGGGCCACTACGAGCAGTACTTC.

In its sample, this clonotype was seen a few times. The chain employs TRBV7-9 and TRBJ2-7; D unresolved. The CDR3 has 14 residues. Looked up from germline, CDR1 is SEHNR and CDR2 is FQNEAQ (reference sequence). The germline V and J ends were trimmed by 0 bases and 0 bases, with 6 bases remaining between them. As DNA, the CDR3 is TGTGCCAGCAGCTTAGCCACAATCTCCTACGAGCAGTACTTC. It encodes CASSLATISYEQYF.

The chain combines TRBV5-1 with TRBJ2-7, with 11 bases matching TRBD1. This CDR3 spans 15 amino acids. CDR1 and CDR2 (germline): SGHRS, YFSETQ. With 4 bases clipped from V and 4 bases from J, the junction kept 7 bases outside the gene matches. The CDR3 region is CASSNTDRGQYEQYF. CDR3 DNA sequence: TGCGCCAGCAGCAATACGGACAGGGGGCAATACGAGCAGTACTTC.

V is TRBV27 and J is TRBJ1-2; D is ambiguous. V was shortened by 2 bases and J by 0 bases, with 7 bases between the two germline ends. Germline V gives CDR1 MNHEY, CDR2 SMNVEV (reference sequence). This CDR3 has 14 residues. CDR3 DNA: TGTGCCAGCAGTTTAGCCCGATCTAACTATGGCTACACCTTC. It encodes CASSLARSNYGYTF.

This clonotype has a handful of counts. The chain links TRBV4-2 to TRBJ2-1; 9 bases are a match to TRBD1. J lost 1 base, V lost 5 bases, and 6 bases had no gene match. CDR3 length: 16 residues. Germline V gives CDR1 LGHNA, CDR2 YNFKEQ. CDR3 region: CASSAGTGSSYNEQFF. The CDR3 bases are TGTGCCAGCAGCGCTGGGACAGGGAGTTCCTACAATGAGCAGTTCTTC.

The rearrangement links TRBV20-1 to TRBJ1-2; D is ambiguous. The length of the CDR3 is 14 residues. The germline V and J ends were trimmed by 0 bases and 6 bases, with 14 bases remaining between them. Germline-derived CDR1 and CDR2 are DFQATT and SNEGSKA (reference sequence). The CDR3 loop reads CSARERRGTDGYTF. The DNA of the CDR3 is TGCAGTGCTAGAGAGCGGCGGGGAACGGATGGCTACACCTTC.

The chain links TRBV25-1 to TRBJ1-5, with TRBD1 matching 7 bases. Germline V CDR1 and CDR2: MGHDK, SYGVNS. The CDR3 extends over 13 amino acids. The V gene end was trimmed by 6 bases and the J gene end by 4 bases; junction bases not matched to a gene: 3. This chain's CDR3 is CASSDRVNQPQHF. CDR3 coding DNA: TGTGCCAGCAGCGACAGGGTGAATCAGCCCCAGCATTTT.

The chain couples TRBV29-1 to TRBJ2-5; 12 bases agree with TRBD1. Germline CDR1 and CDR2: SQVTM and ANQGSEA. V dropped 7 bases and J dropped 0; count of bases not matched to a gene: 9. The CDR3 has 16 amino acids. Here the CDR3 reads CSGTGTGGFYQETQYF. CDR3 coding DNA: TGCAGCGGGACCGGGACAGGGGGCTTTTACCAAGAGACCCAGTACTTC. The whole variable domain, filled in from reference TRBV29-1 and TRBJ2-5, reads SAVISQKPSRDICQRGTSLTIQCQVDSQVTMMFWYRQQPGQSLTLIATANQGSEATYESGFVIDKFPISRPNLTFSTLTVSNMSPEDSSIYLCSGTGTGGFYQETQYFGPGTRLLVL.

V and J are TRBV7-3 and TRBJ1-3; tentatively, D is TRBD1 (5 bases). This CDR3 spans 15 amino acids. Between the trimmed V and J ends, which lost 0 bases and 8 bases, there was a span of 14 bases. Germline lookup yields CDR1 SGHTA and CDR2 FQGTGA. CDR3 coding DNA: TGTGCCAGCAGCTTAACTGGCGCAGGGTCGGACACCATATATTTT. This sequence encodes CASSLTGAGSDTIYF.

This clonotype was observed a handful of times. The chain employs TRBV25-1 and TRBJ1-3, with 7 bases matching TRBD1. Looked up from germline, CDR1 is MGHDK and CDR2 is SYGVNS. The CDR3 has 15 residues. V lost 7 bases and J lost 0; bases outside the gene matches: 6. CDR3 region: CASTPTGSSGNTIYF. The DNA of the CDR3 is TGTGCCAGCACCCCGACAGGGAGCTCTGGAAACACCATATATTTT.

This chain links TRBV29-1 with TRBJ2-7; a possible D gene is TRBD2 (5 bases). The CDR3 length is 14 residues. CDR1 and CDR2 (germline): SQVTM, ANQGSEA. V lost 4 bases to trimming and J lost 7 bases, with 20 bases between them. CDR3 nucleotide sequence: TGCAGCGTTGTCGGCAGAGGGAGCCTTTTGGAGCAGTACTTC. This gives the protein CSVVGRGSLLEQYF.

The CDR3 sequence: CASSKLVVQGPRARNIQYF. CDR3 in DNA: TGTGCCAGCAGCAAATTGGTGGTGCAGGGCCCCCGGGCCAGGAACATTCAGTACTTC. The rearrangement joins TRBV21-1 to TRBJ2-4; the table's TRBD2 call for D was not verified on the DNA. TRBV21-1 is given as a pseudogene. This CDR3 has 19 residues.

The chain couples TRBV6-9 to TRBJ2-1, with 7 bases identical to TRBD1. From germline, CDR1 is MNHGY and CDR2 SVAAGI. The CDR3 has 16 residues. Losses at the gene ends were 2 bases for V and 8 bases for J; bases not matched to a gene: 12. The CDR3 DNA is TGTGCCAGCAGTTATCGGCAGGGGGTTCGAGCATATGAGCAGTTCTTC. Translation gives CASSYRQGVRAYEQFF.

This clonotype has a handful of counts. CDR3 sequence (DNA): TGCAGTGCTTCCACTAGCAGCTACGAGCAGTACTTC. This gives the protein CSASTSSYEQYF. The chain couples TRBV20-1 to TRBJ2-7; TRBD2 is a possible D gene (6 bases). The CDR3 extends over 12 amino acids. The germline V gene encodes CDR1 DFQATT and CDR2 SNEGSKA (reference sequence). V shed 5 bases and J shed 3 bases, with 11 bases lying between them.